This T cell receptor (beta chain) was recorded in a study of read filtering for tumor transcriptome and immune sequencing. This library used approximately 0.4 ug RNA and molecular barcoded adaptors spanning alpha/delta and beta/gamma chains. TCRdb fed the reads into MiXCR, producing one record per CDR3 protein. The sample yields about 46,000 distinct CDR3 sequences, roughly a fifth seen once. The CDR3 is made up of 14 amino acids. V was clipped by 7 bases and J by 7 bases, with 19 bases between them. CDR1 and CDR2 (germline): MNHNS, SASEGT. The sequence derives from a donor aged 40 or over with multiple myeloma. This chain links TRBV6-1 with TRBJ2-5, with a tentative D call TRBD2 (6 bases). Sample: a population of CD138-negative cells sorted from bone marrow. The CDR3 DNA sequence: TGTGCCAGCATTAGACTATCGGGAGAAGGGACCCAGTACTTC. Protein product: CASIRLSGEGTQYF.